This is a list of T cell receptor beta chains from one sample in a study of response to subunit inactivated influenza vaccine. TCRdb ran MiXCR on the RT-PCR reads and lists one entry per CDR3 protein. The sample yields roughly 180,000 distinct CDR3 sequences, around 9% seen once. The material was non-naive T cells sorted from PBMCs, obtained on the day of vaccination. The source of these receptors is a man aged 50-59 years who received an inactivated influenza vaccine. CDR3s include the opening cysteine and the closing phenylalanine or tryptophan. Each record gives: D gene, clone size, J gene, V gene, CDR3 DNA, CDR3 protein. D genes are given only for firm matches. A clone size is listed for some rows: how often the clone was seen (once, few, many), or a class if it is expanded.

d_call: -; clone_size: -; j_call: TRBJ1-1; v_call: TRBV24-1; cdr3_nt: TGTGCCACCAGTGACAGGACGGCCGGCAAAGCTTTCTTT; cdr3_aa: CATSDRTAGKAFF
d_call: TRBD2; clone_size: -; j_call: TRBJ2-3; v_call: TRBV6-2/TRBV6-3; cdr3_nt: TGTGCCAGCAGTTCTACTAGCGGAAGCACAGATACGCAGTATTTT; cdr3_aa: CASSSTSGSTDTQYF
d_call: TRBD1; clone_size: few; j_call: TRBJ2-7; v_call: TRBV28; cdr3_nt: TGTGCCAGCAGTTCGGACAGGTTATACTACGAGCAGTACTTC; cdr3_aa: CASSSDRLYYEQYF
d_call: -; clone_size: -; j_call: TRBJ2-1; v_call: TRBV7-2; cdr3_nt: TGTGCCAGCAGCTCCACAGGGATGGTATACAATGAGCAGTTCTTC; cdr3_aa: CASSSTGMVYNEQFF
d_call: TRBD1; clone_size: few; j_call: TRBJ2-3; v_call: TRBV18; cdr3_nt: TGTGCCAGCTCACCAACGCGACAGGGAAACACAGATACGCAGTATTTT; cdr3_aa: CASSPTRQGNTDTQYF
d_call: -; clone_size: -; j_call: TRBJ1-5; v_call: TRBV21-1; cdr3_nt: TGTGCCAGCAGCACCTGGGACGGCAATCAGCCCCAGCATTTT; cdr3_aa: CASSTWDGNQPQHF
d_call: -; clone_size: few; j_call: TRBJ2-5; v_call: TRBV6-2/TRBV6-3; cdr3_nt: TGTGCCAGCAATAGTCAACCCTGGCGGGGCGAACAGACCCAGTACTTC; cdr3_aa: CASNSQPWRGEQTQYF
d_call: TRBD1; clone_size: few; j_call: TRBJ2-2; v_call: TRBV5-6; cdr3_nt: TGTGCCAGCAGCTTGGACTACAGGGGCGGGGAGCTGTTTTTT; cdr3_aa: CASSLDYRGGELFF
d_call: TRBD2; clone_size: -; j_call: TRBJ2-3; v_call: TRBV5-1; cdr3_nt: TGCGCCAGCAGCCTTGGAGCGGGGGCTAGCACAGATATGCAGTATTTT; cdr3_aa: CASSLGAGASTDMQYF
d_call: -; clone_size: many; j_call: TRBJ2-3; v_call: TRBV7-2; cdr3_nt: TGTGCCAGCAGCTTAGTCACGGGGGCTGGCGCAGATACGCAGTATTTT; cdr3_aa: CASSLVTGAGADTQYF
d_call: TRBD1; clone_size: few; j_call: TRBJ2-3; v_call: TRBV9; cdr3_nt: TGTGCCAGCAGCGCAAAGCCACAGGGGTGGACAGATACGCAGTATTTT; cdr3_aa: CASSAKPQGWTDTQYF
d_call: -; clone_size: few; j_call: TRBJ2-2; v_call: TRBV20-1; cdr3_nt: TGCAGTGCTGGCCCGGTAGTTTGGAACACCGGGGAGCTGTTTTTT; cdr3_aa: CSAGPVVWNTGELFF
d_call: TRBD2; clone_size: many; j_call: TRBJ2-5; v_call: TRBV20-1; cdr3_nt: TGCAGTGCTAGAGATCTGACTAGCGGGACGTACCAAGAGACCCAGTACTTC; cdr3_aa: CSARDLTSGTYQETQYF
d_call: TRBD2; clone_size: few; j_call: TRBJ2-2; v_call: TRBV12-3/TRBV12-4; cdr3_nt: TGTGCCAGCAATGGACTAGCGGGAGTTGGCGGGGAGCTGTTTTTT; cdr3_aa: CASNGLAGVGGELFF
d_call: TRBD2; clone_size: many; j_call: TRBJ2-7; v_call: TRBV27; cdr3_nt: TGTGCCAGCAGCCTACTAGCGGGGAGCTCCTACGAGCAGTACTTC; cdr3_aa: CASSLLAGSSYEQYF
d_call: -; clone_size: few; j_call: TRBJ2-1; v_call: TRBV3-1; cdr3_nt: TGTGCCAGCAGCCAAGATAGGCTAGGCGCTTGGAATGAGCAGTTCTTC; cdr3_aa: CASSQDRLGAWNEQFF
d_call: -; clone_size: -; j_call: TRBJ2-3; v_call: TRBV2; cdr3_nt: TGTGCCAGCAGCGACCGGGGGCGTTGGACAGATACGCAGTATTTT; cdr3_aa: CASSDRGRWTDTQYF